The rows below give T cell receptor beta chains drawn from one sample of a study of T cell responses to AZD1222 COVID-19 vaccine. Sequenced by immunoSEQ multiplex PCR; TCRdb stores in-frame clones only, minus some. The sample records 180,000 or so clones, approximately 90% being singletons. Sequenced material: peripheral blood, taken 28 days after the second AZD1222 dose. Every receptor here comes from an adult who received the AZD1222 COVID-19 vaccine. CDR3s include the opening cysteine and the closing phenylalanine or tryptophan. A D gene is named only where the DNA matches it firmly. A row's size may be missing; if present it is once, few, many or a size class.

j_call d_call clone_size v_call cdr3_nt cdr3_aa
TRBJ1-1 - - TRBV7-3 TGTGCCAGCAGCCAGGGTCAGAACACTGAAGCTTTCTTT CASSQGQNTEAFF
TRBJ2-2 TRBD1 - TRBV18 TGTGCCAGCTCACAATCTACAGGGGTAACCGGGGAGCTGTTTTTT CASSQSTGVTGELFF
TRBJ2-7 - - TRBV7-9 TGTGCCAGCAGCTTAAGGGAAGCCTTCCGGCAGTACTTC CASSLREAFRQYF
TRBJ2-3 - - TRBV5-1 TGCGCCAGCAGCTACGGGACCAGGGATACGCAGTATTTT CASSYGTRDTQYF
TRBJ1-1 - - TRBV11-2 TGTGCCAGCAGCCCCGGAGAGCAGAGAGAAGCTTTCTTT CASSPGEQREAFF
TRBJ1-4 TRBD1 - TRBV6-5 TGTGCCAGCAGTTACGGACAGGTGGATAATGAAAAACTGTTTTTT CASSYGQVDNEKLFF
TRBJ1-5 TRBD1 once TRBV5-1 TGCGCCAGCAGCCCGGACCGAGGGGGCCAGCCCCAGCATTTT CASSPDRGGQPQHF
TRBJ1-4 - - TRBV18 TGTGCCAGCTCACCCACCCCGGGGGAGATTGAAAAACTGTTTTTT CASSPTPGEIEKLFF
TRBJ2-3 - once TRBV6-4 TGTGCCAGCCGTCTACAGGGTTCTCGTCCAGATACGCAGTATTTT CASRLQGSRPDTQYF
TRBJ1-2 TRBD1 - TRBV29-1 TGCAGCGTTGGGGGGACAGGGAACTATGGCTACACCTTC CSVGGTGNYGYTF
TRBJ2-5 TRBD1 - TRBV15 TGTGCCACCAGCCCACGGCAACAGACAGGGGGCACGGAGACCCAGTACTTC CATSPRQQTGGTETQYF
TRBJ1-2 - - TRBV10-1 TGCGCCAGCAGTGAAACAGCAGACTATGGCTACACCTTC CASSETADYGYTF
TRBJ1-4 TRBD1 - TRBV18 TGTGCCAGCTCACCCCGACAGGGGGTATACGAAAAACTGTTTTTT CASSPRQGVYEKLFF
TRBJ1-3 - - TRBV21-1 TGTGCCAGCAGCAAAGTTGCAGGGGATGGAAACACCATATATTTT CASSKVAGDGNTIYF
TRBJ2-7 TRBD2 - TRBV5-1 TGCGCCAGCAGCCCTGGAGCTAGCGGGGGATCCTACGAGCAGTACTTC CASSPGASGGSYEQYF
TRBJ1-4 TRBD1 - TRBV4-3 TGCGCCAGCAGCCAAGAATCGCCAAGCAGGGGGTTCAATCCCAATAATGAAAAACTGTTTTTT CASSQESPSRGFNPNNEKLFF
TRBJ2-5 - - TRBV3-1/TRBV3-2 TGTGCCAGCAGCCAAGAAAGGGGATCGACCCAGTACTTC CASSQERGSTQYF
TRBJ2-7 TRBD2 - TRBV9 TGTGCCAGCAGCGTAGGGGGGGCTAGCGGGGCCTACGAGCAGTACTTC CASSVGGASGAYEQYF
TRBJ2-3 - - TRBV27 TGTGCCAGCAGTTTAAATTCCCCAGGCACAGATACGCAGTATTTT CASSLNSPGTDTQYF
TRBJ2-6 - - TRBV4-1 TGCGCCAGCAGCCAAGTAGGTCCTGGGGCCAACGTCCTGACTTTC CASSQVGPGANVLTF
TRBJ2-3 TRBD1 - TRBV18 TGTGCCAGCTCACCACGGCCGGGACAGGGTGCAGATACGCAGTATTTT CASSPRPGQGADTQYF
TRBJ2-3 - - TRBV3-1/TRBV3-2 TGTGCCAGCAGCCATTGGAAAGGGACACAACAGGGGACTAGCACAGATACGCAGTATTTT CASSHWKGTQQGTSTDTQYF
TRBJ2-2 - few TRBV3-1/TRBV3-2 TGTGCCAGCAGCCAAGAGACCATCTCCCAGCGGAGGCTGTTTTTT CASSQETISQRRLFF
TRBJ2-5 - - TRBV7-9 TGTGCCAGCAGCTTAGTAGAGACCCAGTACTTC CASSLVETQYF
TRBJ2-1 TRBD1 - TRBV18 TGTGCCAGCTCTCTGGACAGGGGCCGAACCCACAATGAGCAGTTCTTC CASSLDRGRTHNEQFF
TRBJ2-7 TRBD1 - TRBV3-1/TRBV3-2 TGTGCCAGCAGGGGGTGGCAGGGGGTTAACTACGAGCAGTACTTC CASRGWQGVNYEQYF
TRBJ2-7 TRBD1 - TRBV19 TGTGCCAGTAGTACGGGACAGTTCTACGAGCAGTACTTC CASSTGQFYEQYF
TRBJ1-3 - - TRBV6-5 TGTGCCAGCAGCCTCGGACCTGGGAACACCATATATTTT CASSLGPGNTIYF
TRBJ2-5 - - TRBV7-3 TGTGCCAGCAGCTTATGGGCAGGGACGGGGCAAGAGACCCAGTACTTC CASSLWAGTGQETQYF
TRBJ2-1 - - TRBV5-1 TGCGCCAGCAAGGAGGGCTACTCCTACAATGAGCAGTTCTTC CASKEGYSYNEQFF
TRBJ2-2 TRBD2 few TRBV7-9 TGTGCCAGCAGCAACGGACTAGCGGGAGGCCTCCGTGCCGGGGAGCTGTTTTTT CASSNGLAGGLRAGELFF
TRBJ2-1 TRBD2 - TRBV9 TGTGCCAGCAGCCCCCCGGGACTAGCAAGCAATGAGCAGTTCTTC CASSPPGLASNEQFF
TRBJ1-2 TRBD1 few TRBV2 TGTGCCAGCCACAGGGGATCAATCTCCCATGGCTACACCTTC CASHRGSISHGYTF
TRBJ2-1 - - TRBV27 TGTGCCAGCAGTTTAGGAGCGAACCGCTACAATGAGCAGTTCTTC CASSLGANRYNEQFF
TRBJ2-5 - - TRBV10-3 TGTGCCACGAAGGACTCATCGGAGACCCAGTACTTC CATKDSSETQYF
TRBJ1-5 - - TRBV30 TGTGCCTGGGAGGACAGCAGCAATCAGCCCCAGCATTTT CAWEDSSNQPQHF
TRBJ2-1 TRBD2 - TRBV27 TGTGCCAGCAGGACGGAGTCAGCGGGATACAATGAGCAGTTCTTC CASRTESAGYNEQFF
TRBJ2-1 TRBD2 - TRBV20-1 TGCAGTGCTATGGGGGGGGATGAGCAGTTCTTC CSAMGGDEQFF
TRBJ2-1 TRBD2 - TRBV5-1 TGCGCCAGCAGCTTACTAGCGTTCTCCTACAATGAGCAGTTCTTC CASSLLAFSYNEQFF
TRBJ1-1 - - TRBV11-2 TGTGCCAGCAGCCCGGCAGGGCTGAACACTGAAGCTTTCTTT CASSPAGLNTEAFF
TRBJ1-5 - - TRBV14 TGTGCCAGCAGCCTCGGAAATAGCAATCAGCCCCAGCATTTT CASSLGNSNQPQHF
TRBJ2-7 TRBD1 - TRBV29-1 TGCAGCGTCCTACAGGGGGGTCACTACGAGCAGTACTTC CSVLQGGHYEQYF
TRBJ2-1 - - TRBV21-1 TGTGCCAGCAGCAATCCGGGACTGTTCTACAATGAGCAGTTCTTC CASSNPGLFYNEQFF
TRBJ2-7 TRBD1 - TRBV5-1 TGCGCCAGCAGCATAGTCCGGGACAGGGGTTTATACGAGCAGTACTTC CASSIVRDRGLYEQYF
TRBJ1-2 TRBD1 - TRBV18 TGTGCCAGCTCACCCAGGACAGGCTATGGCTACACCTTC CASSPRTGYGYTF
TRBJ1-2 TRBD1 - TRBV6-5 TGTGCCAGCAGTTACGGGTCCACAGGGGTACATGGCTACACCTTC CASSYGSTGVHGYTF
TRBJ2-2 TRBD1 - TRBV10-3 TGTGCCATCAGACTAGGGACAGACACCGGGGAGCTGTTTTTT CAIRLGTDTGELFF